One and the same sample provided the 23 T cell receptor beta chains below, sequenced in a study of early T cells in non-severe SARS-CoV-2 infection. One entry per CDR3 protein results from TCRdb running MiXCR on the 5' RACE reads. Counted here are about 69,000 distinct CDR3 sequences, approximately 12% occurring once; the ten biggest clones make up roughly 6%. The specimen was whole blood. The receptors originated from an adult who was a healthcare worker with PCR-confirmed SARS-CoV-2 infection or an uninfected control (not recorded which).

This clonotype was seen only a few times. The genes are TRBV20-1 and TRBJ2-2, with TRBD2 matching 12 bases. Germline CDR1 and CDR2: DFQATT and SNEGSKA (reference sequence). After removal of 0 bases from V and 3 bases from J, the junction contained 5 bases not matched to a gene. This CDR3 spans 17 amino acids. Here the CDR3 reads CSARDPLAGGDTGELFF. The CDR3, as DNA: TGCAGTGCTAGAGATCCTCTAGCGGGAGGGGACACCGGGGAGCTGTTTTTT.

This clonotype was seen ten or more times. The chain combines TRBV6-2 or TRBV6-3 with TRBJ1-2; D perhaps matches TRBD1 (6 bases). The CDR3 loop spans 17 amino acids. V was clipped by 2 bases and J by 2 bases, with 18 bases between them. Germline V lookup: CDR1 MNHEY, CDR2 SVGEGT. The CDR3 nucleotides read TGTGCCAGCAGTTACAGGCGGGGGCCATCATCCAACTATGGCTACACCTTC. Amino acids: CASSYRRGPSSNYGYTF.

This clonotype was counted many times. The rearrangement uses TRBV2 and TRBJ2-5; a possible D gene is TRBD1 (5 bases). Trimming left V 3 bases short and J 3 bases short, with 8 bases between. This CDR3 is built from 13 residues. Germline-derived CDR1 and CDR2 are SNHLY and FYNNEI. CDR3 bases: TGTGCCAGCAGTGAGGACACCGAAGAGACCCAGTACTTC. This sequence encodes CASSEDTEETQYF. Complete variable domain (other parts from reference TRBV2 and TRBJ2-5): EPEVTQTPSHQVTQMGQEVILRCVPISNHLYFYWYRQILGQKVEFLVSFYNNEISEKSEIFDDQFSVERPDGSNFTLKIRSTKLEDSAMYFCASSEDTEETQYFGPGTRLLVL.

Ten or more counts support this clonotype. The chain has TRBV19 and TRBJ2-5; D remains unclear. The germline V and J ends were trimmed by 4 bases and 5 bases, with 8 bases remaining between them. Germline loops: CDR1 LNHDA, CDR2 SQIVND (reference sequence). The CDR3 runs 12 residues. The CDR3 DNA sequence: TGTGCCAGTAGTACCCGGCGGGAGACCCAGTACTTC. It yields the protein CASSTRRETQYF.

CDR3 coding DNA: TGCAGCGTGACAGGGGGCAGGATCGGGGAGCTGTTTTTT. It yields the protein CSVTGGRIGELFF. The chain links TRBV29-1 to TRBJ2-2; 10 bases are shared with TRBD1. The CDR3 is made up of 13 amino acids. Germline values: CDR1 SQVTM, CDR2 ANQGSEA. V lost 6 bases and J lost 7; bases outside the gene matches: 5.

V and J are TRBV30 and TRBJ1-1, with no clear D. CDR3 length: 11 amino acids. The V end lost 4 bases, the J end lost 6 bases, and 9 bases lay between the germline ends. Germline V gene sequence: CDR1 GTSNPN, CDR2 SVGIG (reference sequence). In nucleotides, the CDR3 is TGTGCCTGGATAATTAGGTCTGAAGCTTTCTTT. This encodes CAWIIRSEAFF.

This clonotype was recorded many times. CDR3 region: CASSQEWLAGVDEQFF. As DNA, the CDR3 is TGTGCCAGCAGCCAAGAGTGGCTAGCGGGAGTTGATGAGCAGTTCTTC. The chain couples TRBV14 to TRBJ2-1, with 10 positions matching TRBD2. The V segment lost 0 bases and the J segment 8 bases; nucleotides outside the gene matches: 7. The germline V gene encodes CDR1 SGHDN and CDR2 FVKESK. This CDR3 comprises 16 residues.

Only a few counts were recorded for this clonotype. This chain links TRBV6-1 with TRBJ1-5; 7 positions agree with TRBD1. The J segment lost 3 bases and the V segment lost 6 bases, leaving 5 bases of the junction unmatched. The CDR3 loop spans 14 amino acids. The germline gives CDR1 MNHNS, CDR2 SASEGT. CDR3 in DNA: TGTGCCAGCAGATTGACAGGGACCAATCAGCCCCAGCATTTT. Translating gives CASRLTGTNQPQHF.

This clonotype was seen repeatedly, ten times or more. V usage is TRBV19 and J usage is TRBJ2-2, with TRBD2 identical over 8 bases. The CDR3 sequence is 16 residues long. The J segment lost 4 bases and the V segment lost 10 bases, leaving 14 bases of the junction unmatched. CDR1 and CDR2 (germline): LNHDA, SQIVND (reference sequence). The CDR3, as DNA: TGTGCCACCAACGCCGTCGGAAGCGGGAGCACCGGGGAGCTGTTTTTT. Translating gives CATNAVGSGSTGELFF.

V usage is TRBV29-1 and J usage is TRBJ2-5; D is unclear. The CDR3 contains 12 residues. Germline CDR1 SQVTM, CDR2 ANQGSEA. Trimming shortened V by 4 bases and J by 1 base, and 7 bases separated the two germline ends. CDR3 amino acids: CSVVEVQETQYF. The DNA of the CDR3 is TGCAGCGTTGTAGAAGTCCAAGAGACCCAGTACTTC.

The chain uses TRBV27 and TRBJ2-7; D is perhaps TRBD1 (5 bases). Trimming removed 6 bases at V and 2 bases at J, with 11 bases between. Germline CDR1 and CDR2: MNHEY and SMNVEV (reference sequence). The CDR3 is made up of 13 amino acids. This CDR3 reads CASSWTPTYEQYF. CDR3 nucleotide sequence: TGTGCCAGCAGCTGGACACCTACCTACGAGCAGTACTTC.

At least ten counts were recorded for this clonotype. The V call is TRBV11-3, the J call TRBJ2-5, with D unresolved. Trimming stripped 2 bases from V and 1 base from J, with 5 bases between. CDR3 length equals 13 residues. Germline CDR1 and CDR2: SGHNT and YENEEA. CDR3 region: CASSLQPQETQYF. The CDR3 DNA follows: TGTGCCAGCAGCTTACAGCCCCAAGAGACCCAGTACTTC.

CDR3 bases: TGTGCCAGCAGCCAACCCCCCACGGGAGGGCCCCCCCACCCAAATACGCAGTATTTT. Encoded protein: CASSQPPTGGPPHPNTQYF. This sequence joins TRBV3-1 and TRBJ2-3; TRBD2 agrees at 8 bases. The CDR3 is 19 residues long. Unmatched junction bases numbered 20, after V lost 2 bases and J lost 7 bases. Germline V gene data show CDR1 as LGHDT and CDR2 as YNNKEL (reference sequence).

The chain has TRBV7-3 and TRBJ2-5; 8 nucleotides agree with TRBD1. The CDR3 has 15 amino acids. With 5 bases clipped from V and 4 bases from J, the junction kept 9 bases outside the gene matches. Germline V CDR1 and CDR2: SGHTA, FQGTGA. CDR3 residues: CASSPNPGGLETQYF. For the CDR3, the DNA is TGTGCCAGCAGCCCAAACCCAGGGGGCTTAGAGACCCAGTACTTC.

The rearrangement joins TRBV6-5 to TRBJ1-1; D not resolved. The CDR3 length is 16 residues. Trimming stripped 4 bases from V and 4 bases from J, with 19 bases between. CDR1 and CDR2 from the germline V gene are MNHEY and SVGAGI. CDR3 sequence: CASSSALIERGTEAFF. In DNA form, the CDR3 reads TGTGCCAGCAGTTCCGCCCTCATTGAACGGGGCACTGAAGCTTTCTTT.

The DNA for the CDR3 is TGTGCCAGCTCACCCATGTACGGGGGGGACGAGCAGTACTTC. The encoded protein is CASSPMYGGDEQYF. The chain has TRBV18 and TRBJ2-7; 8 bases are a match to TRBD2. The CDR3 runs 14 residues. The ends lost 3 bases at V and 5 bases at J; junction bases unmatched: 6. Germline V gives CDR1 KGHSH, CDR2 LQKENI. Based on the CDR3 plus reference TRBV18 and TRBJ2-7, the full variable domain is NAGVMQNPRHLVRRRGQEARLRCSPMKGHSHVYWYRQLPEEGLKFMVYLQKENIIDESGMPKERFSAEFPKEGPSILRIQQVVRGDSAAYFCASSPMYGGDEQYFGPGTRLTVT.

The J gene is TRBJ2-7, the V gene TRBV20-1, with 10 positions matching TRBD2. The CDR3 has 16 residues. The V gene's germline CDR1 is DFQATT and CDR2 SNEGSKA (reference sequence). V lost 6 bases, J lost 0 bases, and 11 bases stayed unmatched. In nucleotides, the CDR3 is TGCAGTGCCCGATCGGTAGCGGGGGGTTTCTCCTACGAGCAGTACTTC. Residues: CSARSVAGGFSYEQYF.

This clonotype was observed a few times. The CDR3 DNA follows: TGTGCCAGCAGCGTAGATCCCACGCCTAGCGGGGGAGCAGGTACGCAGTATTTT. It encodes CASSVDPTPSGGAGTQYF. The chain joins TRBV9 to TRBJ2-3; 10 bases are a match to TRBD2. V shed 0 bases and J 8 bases; nucleotides not matched to a gene: 15. The CDR3 has 18 residues. CDR1 is SGDLS and CDR2 is YYNGEE in the germline V gene.

The chain uses TRBV7-8 and TRBJ2-1, with TRBD2 matching 7 bases. The CDR3 totals 16 residues. Germline CDR1 SGHVS, CDR2 FQNEAQ. Trimming cost V 4 bases and J 5 bases; bases outside gene matches: 11. CDR3: CASSSRGSGGNNEQFF. The CDR3 bases are TGTGCCAGCAGCTCCCGAGGGTCGGGGGGTAACAATGAGCAGTTCTTC.

The chain's CDR3 is CSARDLGSDNEQFF. CDR3 coding DNA: TGCAGTGCTAGAGATTTGGGGTCCGACAATGAGCAGTTCTTC. The chain couples TRBV20-1 to TRBJ2-1; no clear D. Germline CDR1 DFQATT, CDR2 SNEGSKA (reference sequence). The CDR3 contains 14 residues. With 0 bases removed from V and 5 bases from J, the gap between germline ends came to 11 bases.

This chain joins TRBV20-1 and TRBJ2-3, with D perhaps matching TRBD2 (5 bases). The germline V gene has CDR1 DFQATT and CDR2 SNEGSKA (reference sequence). The V end was cut by 7 bases, the J end by 4 bases, with 12 bases between. CDR3 length: 12 amino acids. CDR3 sequence (DNA): TGCAGTGGGGGAGTATGGGCAGATACGCAGTATTTT. Translation gives CSGGVWADTQYF.

This clonotype was seen only a few times. The V call is TRBV11-2, the J call TRBJ2-7; TRBD1 aligns across 7 bases. The CDR3 has 15 residues. Looked up from germline, CDR1 is SGHAT and CDR2 is FQNNGV. V dropped 5 bases and J dropped 1; count of bases not matched to a gene: 8. CDR3 in DNA: TGTGCCAGCAGCCTACTCTCGGGACAGTCCTACGAGCAGTACTTC. This gives the protein CASSLLSGQSYEQYF. Full variable domain (remainder filled in from reference TRBV11-2 and TRBJ2-7): EAGVAQSPRYKIIEKRQSVAFWCNPISGHATLYWYQQILGQGPKLLIQFQNNGVVDDSQLPKDRFSAERLKGVDSTLKIQPAKLEDSAVYLCASSLLSGQSYEQYFGPGTRLTVT.

The gene calls are TRBV12-3 or TRBV12-4 and TRBJ1-3; D may be TRBD1 (5 bases). V was trimmed by 5 bases and J by 0 bases, leaving 11 bases between them. The CDR3 is 15 residues long. The CDR3 bases are TGTGCCAGCAGTGTGGGGGTTACCTCTGGAAACACCATATATTTT. The encoded protein is CASSVGVTSGNTIYF.